The 5 T cell receptor beta chains below come from one sample, sequenced in a study of T-cell reconstitution after alpha-beta-depleted transplantation in children. Construction of the TCRbeta library involved unique molecular identifiers. TCRdb reprocessed the PCR reads via MiXCR and lists one record per CDR3 protein. The sample has 540,000 or so distinct CDR3 sequences; 23% are singletons. Sequences were derived from PBMCs, mostly from graft donor cells, sampled 360 days after TCRalphabeta/CD19-depleted stem cell transplant. The receptors were gathered from a boy younger than two who had a stem cell transplant for acute myeloid leukemia, so the T cells may come from the graft donor.

The chain carries TRBV5-1 and TRBJ2-3, with TRBD1 matching over 12 bases. Germline V lookup: CDR1 SGHRS, CDR2 YFSETQ. CDR3 size: 17 residues. V dropped 2 bases and J dropped 5; count of bases not matched to a gene: 9. The CDR3, as DNA: TGCGCCAGCAGCTTCTATCCGGGACAGGGGGCGCAAGATACGCAGTATTTT. Its protein product is CASSFYPGQGAQDTQYF.

This clonotype was observed a handful of times. The chain joins TRBV10-3 to TRBJ2-5; no firm D call. V lost 5 bases to trimming and J lost 3 bases, with 10 bases between them. The CDR3 is 13 amino acids. Per the germline V gene, CDR1 is ENHRY and CDR2 is SYGVKD. The CDR3 is CAISISKEETQYF. The DNA of the CDR3 is TGTGCCATCAGTATATCTAAGGAAGAGACCCAGTACTTC.

The chain couples TRBV5-1 to TRBJ1-5; perhaps TRBD1 as D (5 bases). V was pared by 1 base and J by 0 bases, with 20 bases between. This CDR3 comprises 19 residues. Germline values: CDR1 SGHRS, CDR2 YFSETQ. Here the CDR3 DNA reads TGCGCCAGCAGCTTGTTGACGGGGAGGGGTCGGATTAGCAATCAGCCCCAGCATTTT. Translated, it gives CASSLLTGRGRISNQPQHF.

This clonotype was found a few times. The CDR3 reads CASSFWTANTEAFF. Written as DNA, the CDR3 is TGTGCCAGCAGTTTCTGGACAGCAAACACTGAAGCTTTCTTT. This chain links TRBV6-5 with TRBJ1-1, with a tentative D call TRBD1 (6 bases). The ends were cut back, 4 bases at V and 2 bases at J, with 11 bases in the middle. The germline V gene encodes CDR1 MNHEY and CDR2 SVGAGI. The CDR3 sequence is 14 residues long.

This clonotype has a count of ten or more. This chain uses TRBV12-3 or TRBV12-4 with TRBJ2-2; TRBD2 agrees at 8 bases. The V segment lost 4 bases and the J segment 4 bases; nucleotides outside the gene matches: 5. The CDR3 has 15 amino acids. The CDR3 bases are TGTGCCAGCAGTTGGGCCGGGGGGGTCACCGGGGAGCTGTTTTTT. It specifies CASSWAGGVTGELFF.